This T cell receptor (beta chain) is drawn from a study of cytomegalovirus exposure and HLA in healthy donors. Findings of the study overall: A list of roughly 160 TCR beta chains associated with cytomegalovirus was given.

About this clone: What it binds is unknown.

PCR was performed using 60 Vbeta and 13 Jbeta primers. Sequenced by immunoSEQ multiplex PCR; TCRdb stores in-frame clones only, minus some. The sample records fewer than 100,000 clones, roughly three quarters being singletons. The V gene's germline CDR1 is MNHEY and CDR2 SVGAGI. Trimming cost V 2 bases and J 8 bases; bases outside gene matches: 7. This CDR3 comprises 14 residues. The sample consisted of PBMCs. The rearrangement links TRBV6-5 to TRBJ1-2; 8 bases match TRBD1. The TCR comes from a female donor in good health and CMV-seronegative. CDR3 DNA sequence: TGTGCCAGCAGTTACGGGGACAGGATCATGGGCTACACCTTC. It yields the protein CASSYGDRIMGYTF.